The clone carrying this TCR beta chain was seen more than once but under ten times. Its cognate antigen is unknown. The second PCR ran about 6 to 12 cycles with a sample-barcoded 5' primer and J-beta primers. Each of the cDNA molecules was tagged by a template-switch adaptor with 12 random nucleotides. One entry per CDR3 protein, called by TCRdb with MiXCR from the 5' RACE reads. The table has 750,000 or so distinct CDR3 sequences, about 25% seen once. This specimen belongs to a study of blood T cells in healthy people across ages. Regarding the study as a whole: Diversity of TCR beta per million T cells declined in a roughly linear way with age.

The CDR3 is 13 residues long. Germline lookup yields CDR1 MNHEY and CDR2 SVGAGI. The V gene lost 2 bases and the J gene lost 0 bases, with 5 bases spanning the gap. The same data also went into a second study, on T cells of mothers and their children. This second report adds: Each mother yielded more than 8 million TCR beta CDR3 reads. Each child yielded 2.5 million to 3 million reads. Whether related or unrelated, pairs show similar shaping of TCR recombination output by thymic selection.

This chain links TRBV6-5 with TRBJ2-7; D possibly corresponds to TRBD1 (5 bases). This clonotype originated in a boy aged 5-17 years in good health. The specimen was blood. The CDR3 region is CASSYDSSYEQYF. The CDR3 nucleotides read TGTGCCAGCAGTTACGACAGCTCCTACGAGCAGTACTTC.